This TCR beta chain emerged from a study of kidney transplant recipient with SARS-CoV-2 infection (dated by TCRdb to the early 2020s). Relative to germline, V is missing 4 bases and J is missing 6 bases, with 5 bases of the junction outside any gene match. The CDR3 holds 13 amino acids from the cysteine to the phenylalanine. The DNA shown is the 39-base CDR3, in frame from base 1. The CDR1 and CDR2 encoded by the germline V gene are SGHRS and YFSETQ. The sample's time point label is to be understood as: pre-pandemic baseline sample and day 111 after first positive SARS-CoV-2 test. Sequencing took place on an Illumina MiSeq. Profiling of the peripheral T cell repertoire targeted human TCRbeta genes. On the study's bioinformatics: Beta-binomial modelling was applied to test for differential clonotype abundance so that variability over time was accounted for. Clonotypes that had expanded were screened against the ImmuneCODE reference database of SARS-CoV-2-associated TCRs and mapped onto regions of the viral genome. Additional analyses of the repertoire looked at TRBV gene usage, CDR3 length, CDR3 amino acid overlap between time points, clonotype abundance distributions and Jaccard similarity. TCRdb trimmed the raw reads at Q25, called clones with MiXCR and kept productive beta chains. Each CDR3 protein gets just one entry, which takes the most common genes and DNA from the rows behind it. TCRdb, not the authors, supplied the V and J calls. The sample records about 240,000 distinct CDR3 sequences, less than 35% of which are singletons. Of the sample, 6% to 8.5% is held by the ten largest clones.

This clonotype was seen many times. No antigen is known for it. Nothing much larger sits one base from this clone, and base qualities are not available. The material was a blood sample, obtained at baseline and on roughly day 110 from a kidney transplant recipient. The sequence links TRBV5-1 to TRBJ2-5, and TRBD1 aligns with 8 junction nucleotides. The sequence was collected from a young adult male patient who had COVID-19 and was a kidney transplant recipient. In transplant recipients, some T cells may be of donor rather than host origin. The DNA sequence reads TGCGCCAGCAGCACGGACAGGGCACAGACCCAGTACTTC. Its protein is CASSTDRAQTQYF.